This passage covers 24 T cell receptor beta chains from one sample sequenced in a study of T cell clones after liver transplantation. Data came from immunoSEQ multiplex PCR; TCRdb stores just in-frame clones and leaves some out. The sample yields just over 60,000 clones, 65% to 75% seen once. Sequenced material: CD4+ T cells from blood, taken before liver transplant. All receptors derive from a human donor who received a liver transplant.

This clone is categorized as large. This chain links TRBV5-1 with TRBJ2-7; TRBD1 matches at 9 bases. Germline CDR1 reads SGHRS; CDR2 reads YFSETQ. Losses at the gene ends were 2 bases for V and 2 bases for J; bases not matched to a gene: 2. CDR3 length: 14 amino acids. CDR3 region: CASSFGTGTYEQYF. CDR3 sequence (DNA): TGCGCCAGCAGCTTCGGGACAGGGACCTACGAGCAGTACTTC.

This clone was recorded a few times. The chain has TRBV4-2 and TRBJ2-4, with D possibly TRBD2 on 7 matching bases. CDR3 length equals 16 residues. V lost 4 bases, J lost 6 bases, and 19 bases lay in between. The germline gives CDR1 LGHNA, CDR2 YNFKEQ. CDR3 sequence reads: CASSPQRAGAGNIQYF. The CDR3 nucleotides read TGTGCCAGCAGCCCCCAGAGGGCGGGGGCCGGAAACATTCAGTACTTC.

The chain couples TRBV6-5 to TRBJ1-3; 7 nucleotides agree with TRBD1. J was trimmed by 2 bases and V by 5 bases; bases with no gene match: 6. From germline, CDR1 is MNHEY and CDR2 SVGAGI. This CDR3 comprises 15 residues. The CDR3 loop reads CASSPDREAGNTIYF. In DNA, the CDR3 is TGTGCCAGCAGTCCCGACAGGGAAGCTGGAAACACCATATATTTT.

The gene calls are TRBV19 and TRBJ2-7; 7 bases fit TRBD2. Germline CDR1 and CDR2: LNHDA and SQIVND (reference sequence). The CDR3 runs 14 residues. V was pared by 2 bases and J by 0 bases, with 1 base of the junction left unmatched. CDR3 sequence reads: CASSISGDSYEQYF. As DNA, the CDR3 is TGTGCCAGTAGTATAAGCGGGGACTCCTACGAGCAGTACTTC.

This clone was observed a handful of times. The rearrangement links TRBV18 to TRBJ1-2; 9 bases line up with TRBD1. Unmatched junction bases numbered 3, after V lost 3 bases and J lost 7 bases. This CDR3 contains 13 residues. The germline V gene has CDR1 KGHSH and CDR2 LQKENI. The CDR3 region is CASSPGTGSGYTF. The CDR3 DNA reads TGTGCCAGCTCACCCGGGACAGGGTCTGGCTACACCTTC.

This chain connects TRBV7-9 to TRBJ2-2; possible D gene TRBD1, 5 bases. The CDR3 has 15 amino acids. Germline-derived CDR1 and CDR2 are SEHNR and FQNEAQ (reference sequence). V lost 5 bases and J 0 bases, leaving 10 bases between the germline ends. CDR3 amino acids: CASSQGATNTGELFF. In DNA form, the CDR3 reads TGTGCCAGCAGCCAAGGGGCTACGAACACCGGGGAGCTGTTTTTT.

This chain links TRBV2 with TRBJ2-7, with D unclear. Germline V gives CDR1 SNHLY, CDR2 FYNNEI. V was pared by 6 bases and J by 5 bases, with 11 bases between. The CDR3 length is 12 residues. CDR3 region: CASRSQLHEQYF. In nucleotides, the CDR3 is TGTGCCAGCAGAAGCCAACTCCACGAGCAGTACTTC.

The rearrangement joins TRBV7-2 to TRBJ2-5; 7 nucleotides agree with TRBD1. Per the germline V gene, CDR1 is SGHTA and CDR2 is FQGNSA. J lost 9 bases, V lost 8 bases, and 12 bases had no gene match. This CDR3 region has 13 residues. CDR3 sequence reads: CASAARADRAQYF. CDR3 DNA: TGTGCCAGCGCAGCGCGGGCCGACAGGGCCCAGTACTTC.

The V call is TRBV7-9, the J call TRBJ1-2; 7 bases map to TRBD1. V lost 3 bases to trimming and J lost 2 bases; unmatched junction nucleotides: 6. CDR3 length: 15 residues. CDR1 is SEHNR and CDR2 is FQNEAQ in the germline V gene (reference sequence). CDR3 amino acids: CASSFLDRRNYGYTF. CDR3 nucleotides: TGTGCCAGCAGCTTCTTGGACAGGAGGAACTATGGCTACACCTTC. Full variable domain (outside the CDR3, taken from reference TRBV7-9 and TRBJ1-2): DTGVSQNPRHKITKRGQNVTFRCDPISEHNRLYWYRQTLGQGPEFLTYFQNEAQLEKSRLLSDRFSAERPKGSFSTLEIQRTEQGDSAMYLCASSFLDRRNYGYTFGSGTRLTVV.

This chain links TRBV5-1 with TRBJ2-1; tentative D call: TRBD2 (5 bases). The V end lost 0 bases, the J end lost 10 bases, and 11 bases lay between the germline ends. CDR1 SGHRS and CDR2 YFSETQ come from the germline V gene. The CDR3 runs to 13 residues. In nucleotides, the CDR3 is TGCGCCAGCAGCTTGGCCGAGACGGGGGAGCAGTTCTTC. It codes for CASSLAETGEQFF.

V and J are TRBV7-3 and TRBJ1-2, with 9 bases matching TRBD1. V lost 1 base to trimming and J lost 8 bases; unmatched junction nucleotides: 8. The CDR3 sequence is 15 residues long. Germline V gives CDR1 SGHTA, CDR2 FQGTGA. CDR3 coding DNA: TGTGCCAGCAGCTTAAAGGGGACAGGGTCCAGAGGCTACACCTTC. Translation gives CASSLKGTGSRGYTF.

J is TRBJ1-4 and V is TRBV30; 8 bases fit TRBD1. CDR1 and CDR2 (germline): GTSNPN, SVGIG (reference sequence). CDR3 length: 18 residues. V shed 0 bases, J shed 5 bases, and the junction held 14 bases outside the gene matches. The CDR3 DNA sequence: TGTGCCTGGAGTGTACCGTCTCTCTGGGACAGGCTGAATGAAAAACTGTTTTTT. This sequence encodes CAWSVPSLWDRLNEKLFF.

The rearrangement links TRBV15 to TRBJ2-5, with 7 bases matching TRBD2. CDR1 is LNHNV, CDR2 YYDKDF, per germline (reference sequence). The V and J ends lost 1 base and 4 bases, in that order; junction bases with no gene match: 3. The CDR3 has 14 amino acids. CDR3 nucleotide sequence: TGTGCCACCAGCAGAGGGAGGGAGGGAGAGACCCAGTACTTC. It translates to CATSRGREGETQYF.

This chain links TRBV4-1 with TRBJ1-2, with 8 positions matching TRBD1. The V gene end was trimmed by 8 bases and the J gene end by 8 bases; junction bases not matched to a gene: 10. CDR3 length: 13 amino acids. Per germline, CDR1 MGHRA and CDR2 YSYEKL. The CDR3 DNA is TGCGCCAGCTCCTATCAGGGGGCAGGGGGCTACACCTTC. Its translation: CASSYQGAGGYTF.

The chain is built from TRBV30 and TRBJ2-1, with 10 bases that match TRBD2. V shed 7 bases, J shed 8 bases, and the junction held 8 bases outside the gene matches. Germline CDR1 reads GTSNPN; CDR2 reads SVGIG (reference sequence). CDR3 length equals 13 residues. The CDR3 nucleotides read TGTGCCTCCAAACTAGCGGGGAAGGATGAGCAGTTCTTC. Encoded protein: CASKLAGKDEQFF.

V and J are TRBV27 and TRBJ2-5, with a tentative D call TRBD2 (7 bases). Germline CDR1 and CDR2: MNHEY and SMNVEV (reference sequence). The CDR3 is 14 amino acids. V lost 3 bases to trimming and J lost 5 bases, with 13 bases between them. The DNA for the CDR3 is TGTGCCAGCAGTTTTGGGGGGGGCCGGGAGACCCAGTACTTC. Protein sequence: CASSFGGGRETQYF.

This clone was seen a handful of times. V usage is TRBV30 and J usage is TRBJ2-1, with 8 bases aligning to TRBD1. The CDR3 sequence is 14 residues long. J lost 5 bases, V lost 1 base, and 4 bases had no gene match. Germline CDR1 GTSNPN, CDR2 SVGIG (reference sequence). For the CDR3, the DNA is TGTGCCTGGAGTGCCCGGGACAGGAACAATGAGCAGTTCTTC. Translating gives CAWSARDRNNEQFF.

The gene calls are TRBV10-3 and TRBJ1-6; D might be TRBD1 (5 bases). The V end was cut by 10 bases, the J end by 8 bases, with 15 bases between. The CDR3 is 13 residues long. Germline V gene lookup returns CDR1 ENHRY and CDR2 SYGVKD. The CDR3 bases are TGTGCCACGCTGGGGGGTCGAGATTCACCCCTCCACTTT. Its protein product is CATLGGRDSPLHF.

This clone has just a few counts. The CDR3 region has the DNA TGTGCCAGCAGTGAGGGACGGGGAGGGCAGCCCCAGCATTTT. Translating it yields CASSEGRGGQPQHF. V usage is TRBV2 and J usage is TRBJ1-5; D perhaps matches TRBD1 (5 bases). The V gene's germline CDR1 is SNHLY and CDR2 FYNNEI. The CDR3 loop spans 14 amino acids. V gave up 3 bases and J gave up 7 bases, with 13 bases separating them.

The chain carries TRBV2 and TRBJ1-2; no clear D. This CDR3 spans 12 amino acids. Germline loops: CDR1 SNHLY, CDR2 FYNNEI. Trimming removed 10 bases at V and 4 bases at J, with 13 bases between. This chain's CDR3 is CAMRESSYGYTF. In DNA form, the CDR3 reads TGTGCCATGAGGGAATCCAGCTATGGCTACACCTTC.

The CDR3 DNA reads as TGTGCCAGCAGCCAAATAGGATCTCGCGGTATCACAGATACGCAGTATTTT. This gives the protein CASSQIGSRGITDTQYF. This chain connects TRBV5-6 to TRBJ2-3, with unresolved D. The germline CDR1 and CDR2 sequences are SGHDT and YYEEEE. The CDR3 covers 17 residues. Trimming shortened V by 4 bases and J by 2 bases, and 20 bases separated the two germline ends.

Worth noting for this clone: The same CDR3 is also encoded by other DNA sequences in this sample. The chain employs TRBV4-1 and TRBJ2-7, with 7 bases identical to TRBD1. The ends lost 3 bases at V and 2 bases at J; junction bases unmatched: 4. CDR3 length: 14 residues. Germline V gene sequence: CDR1 MGHRA, CDR2 YSYEKL. The CDR3 sequence: CASSHPGTAYEQYF. The CDR3 nucleotides are TGCGCCAGCAGCCACCCGGGGACAGCCTACGAGCAGTACTTC.

Only one count was recorded for this clone. V usage is TRBV9 and J usage is TRBJ2-1, with 7 bases that match TRBD2. The CDR3 totals 17 residues. Trimming cost V 0 bases and J 7 bases; bases outside gene matches: 13. Germline V CDR1 and CDR2: SGDLS, YYNGEE. CDR3 DNA sequence: TGTGCCAGCAGCGTAGGAGCGGGGAGGGGAGTAGTGAATGAGCAGTTCTTC. Residues: CASSVGAGRGVVNEQFF.

The chain recombines TRBV7-8 with TRBJ1-2; D might be TRBD1 (5 bases). Trimming removed 2 bases at V and 6 bases at J, with 7 bases between. CDR1 and CDR2 (germline): SGHVS, FQNEAQ. This CDR3 region has 12 residues. CDR3 DNA sequence: TGTGCCAGCAGCTTATCGACAGATGGCTACACCTTC. Amino acid sequence: CASSLSTDGYTF.